Listed here are 8 T cell receptor beta chains from one sample, sequenced in a study of shared clonotypes between healthy human individuals. The table came from immunoSEQ multiplex PCR; TCRdb's copy has only in-frame clones and leaves some out. The top ten clones hold about 0.52% of a sample with over a million clones, 78% of them seen once. What was sequenced was memory CD4+ T cells from PBMCs. Specified subset: CD45RA-negative fraction. These receptors all come from a man aged 18 to 30 in good health. Some clones in this sample may be carry-over from other donors' samples.

On this clone itself: This CDR3 is also generated by other DNA sequences in the sample. The chain recombines TRBV5-1 with TRBJ2-2; D gene unclear. This CDR3 region has 13 residues. V lost 3 bases to trimming and J lost 4 bases, with 7 bases between them. CDR1 and CDR2 from the germline V gene are SGHRS and YFSETQ. Written as DNA, the CDR3 is TGCGCCAGCAGCTCTGACTCCACCGGGGAGCTGTTTTTT. Its protein is CASSSDSTGELFF.

On this clone: One end of the junction varies from germline; a read error may be responsible. The DNA for the CDR3 is TGTGCCAGCACCATCGGACAGGACAACTACGGGCAGTACTTC. It codes for CASTIGQDNYGQYF. The gene calls are TRBV6-1 and TRBJ2-7; 7 nucleotides line up with TRBD1. Germline assignment: CDR1 MNHNS and CDR2 SASEGT. The CDR3 spans 14 residues.

The rearrangement joins TRBV20-1 to TRBJ1-2; D is unclear. The CDR3 extends over 11 amino acids. V lost 8 bases to trimming and J lost 6 bases, with 13 bases between them. The germline V gene encodes CDR1 DFQATT and CDR2 SNEGSKA (reference sequence). The CDR3 spells CSTSGRDGYTF. The CDR3 coding sequence is TGCAGTACCTCGGGGAGGGATGGCTACACCTTC.

The J gene is TRBJ2-1, the V gene TRBV7-6; D unresolved. The germline V and J ends were trimmed by 4 bases and 4 bases, with 8 bases remaining between them. Germline V gene sequence: CDR1 SGHVS, CDR2 FNYEAQ. The CDR3 extends over 13 amino acids. The CDR3 sequence is CASSWRLYNEQFF. CDR3 bases: TGTGCCAGCAGCTGGAGACTGTACAATGAGCAGTTCTTC.

The gene calls are TRBV28 and TRBJ1-2; the match to TRBD1 covers 8 bases. The CDR3 runs 15 residues. J lost 4 bases, V lost 6 bases, and 10 bases had no gene match. Germline loops: CDR1 MDHEN, CDR2 SYDVKM. The CDR3 region is CASRTIGQGRYGYTF. In DNA form, the CDR3 reads TGTGCCAGCAGAACCATAGGACAGGGCCGCTATGGCTACACCTTC.

The chain uses TRBV2 and TRBJ1-1; D gene ambiguous. V was cut by 6 bases and J by 5 bases, with 10 bases left in between. Germline V gene data show CDR1 as SNHLY and CDR2 as FYNNEI. CDR3 size: 12 residues. CDR3 coding DNA: TGTGCCAGCAGCTGGCTACGGACTGAAGCTTTCTTT. This sequence encodes CASSWLRTEAFF.

V and J are TRBV27 and TRBJ2-1; TRBD1 matches at 10 bases. J gave up 5 bases and V 4 bases, and 5 bases lay outside the gene matches. The CDR3 contains 15 residues. CDR1 is MNHEY, CDR2 SMNVEV, per germline (reference sequence). DNA of the CDR3: TGTGCCAGCAGTTGGGACAGGGGTTCGAACAATGAGCAGTTCTTC. Protein product: CASSWDRGSNNEQFF.

The rearrangement uses TRBV5-1 and TRBJ2-7, with TRBD1 as a possible D gene (6 bases). The CDR3 is 14 amino acids. The germline V gene has CDR1 SGHRS and CDR2 YFSETQ. V dropped 3 bases and J dropped 3 bases, with 13 bases sitting between them. The CDR3 nucleotides read TGCGCCAGCAGCTCGACCCGGGACATCTACGAGCAGTACTTC. Protein sequence: CASSSTRDIYEQYF.